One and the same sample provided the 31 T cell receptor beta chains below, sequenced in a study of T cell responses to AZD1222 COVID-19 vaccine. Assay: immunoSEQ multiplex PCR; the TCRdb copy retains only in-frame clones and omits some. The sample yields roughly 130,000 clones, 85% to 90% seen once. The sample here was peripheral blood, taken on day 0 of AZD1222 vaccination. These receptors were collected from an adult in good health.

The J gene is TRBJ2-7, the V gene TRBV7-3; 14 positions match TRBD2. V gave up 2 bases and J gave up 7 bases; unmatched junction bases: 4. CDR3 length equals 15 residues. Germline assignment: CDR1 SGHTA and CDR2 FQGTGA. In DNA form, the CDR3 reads TGTGCCAGCAGCTTAGGGGGACTAGCGGGAGAGGAGCAGTACTTC. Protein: CASSLGGLAGEEQYF. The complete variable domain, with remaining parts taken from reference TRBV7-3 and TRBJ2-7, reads GAGVSQTPSNKVTEKGKYVELRCDPISGHTALYWYRQSLGQGPEFLIYFQGTGAADDSGLPNDRFFAVRPEGSVSTLKIQRTERGDSAVYLCASSLGGLAGEEQYFGPGTRLTVT.

DNA of the CDR3: TGTGCCAGCAGTTACTCGAAGAGGGGCACTGAAGCTTTCTTT. This gives the protein CASSYSKRGTEAFF. The chain links TRBV6-5 to TRBJ1-1; D is perhaps TRBD1 (5 bases). The CDR3 consists of 14 residues. Per the germline V gene, CDR1 is MNHEY and CDR2 is SVGAGI. V lost 0 bases and J 4 bases, leaving 9 bases between the germline ends.

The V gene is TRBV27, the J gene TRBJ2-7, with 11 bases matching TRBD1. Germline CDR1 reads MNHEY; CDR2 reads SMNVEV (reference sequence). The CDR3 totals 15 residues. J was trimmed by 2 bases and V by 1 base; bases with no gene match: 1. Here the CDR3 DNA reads TGTGCCAGCAGTTTATTGGACAGGGGGCCCTACGAGCAGTACTTC. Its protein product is CASSLLDRGPYEQYF.

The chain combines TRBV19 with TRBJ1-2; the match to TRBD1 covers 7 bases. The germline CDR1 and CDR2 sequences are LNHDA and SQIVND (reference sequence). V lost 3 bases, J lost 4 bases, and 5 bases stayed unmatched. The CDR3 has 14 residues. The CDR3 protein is CASSILSGGYGYTF. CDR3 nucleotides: TGTGCCAGTAGTATCTTGTCAGGGGGCTATGGCTACACCTTC.

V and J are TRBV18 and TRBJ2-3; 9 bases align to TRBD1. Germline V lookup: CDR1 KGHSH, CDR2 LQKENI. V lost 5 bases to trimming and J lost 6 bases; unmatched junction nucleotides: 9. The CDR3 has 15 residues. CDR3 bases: TGTGCCAGCTCAACTGGACAGGGGCAGGGGGATACGCAGTATTTT. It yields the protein CASSTGQGQGDTQYF.

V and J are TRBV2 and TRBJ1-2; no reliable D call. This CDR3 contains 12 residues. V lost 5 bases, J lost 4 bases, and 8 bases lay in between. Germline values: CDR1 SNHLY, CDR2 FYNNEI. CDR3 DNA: TGTGCCAGCAGTCCTTTAGGCTATGGCTACACCTTC. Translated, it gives CASSPLGYGYTF.

The DNA of the CDR3 is TGTGCCAGCAGTTACTCGGCCAGGGAAGGCTACACCTTC. Residues: CASSYSAREGYTF. The V gene is TRBV6-5, the J gene TRBJ1-2, with D possibly matching TRBD1 (5 bases). V was pared by 0 bases and J by 8 bases, with 10 bases between. CDR3 size: 13 residues. Germline V lookup: CDR1 MNHEY, CDR2 SVGAGI.

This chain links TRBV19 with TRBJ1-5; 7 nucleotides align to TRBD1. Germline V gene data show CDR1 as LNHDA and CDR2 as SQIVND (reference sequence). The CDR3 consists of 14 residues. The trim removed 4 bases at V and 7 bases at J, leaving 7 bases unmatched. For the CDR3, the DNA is TGTGCCAGTAGTAGGGCAGGGGGGCGGCAGCCCCAGCATTTT. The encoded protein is CASSRAGGRQPQHF. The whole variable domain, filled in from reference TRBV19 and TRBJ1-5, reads DGGITQSPKYLFRKEGQNVTLSCEQNLNHDAMYWYRQDPGQGLRLIYYSQIVNDFQKGDIAEGYSVSREKKESFPLTVTSAQKNPTAFYLCASSRAGGRQPQHFGDGTRLSIL.

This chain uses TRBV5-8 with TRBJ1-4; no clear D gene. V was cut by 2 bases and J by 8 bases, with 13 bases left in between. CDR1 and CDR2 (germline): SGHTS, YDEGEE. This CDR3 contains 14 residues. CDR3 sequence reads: CASSFNGRGEKLFF. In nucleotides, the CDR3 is TGTGCCAGCAGCTTCAACGGGAGAGGAGAAAAACTGTTTTTT.

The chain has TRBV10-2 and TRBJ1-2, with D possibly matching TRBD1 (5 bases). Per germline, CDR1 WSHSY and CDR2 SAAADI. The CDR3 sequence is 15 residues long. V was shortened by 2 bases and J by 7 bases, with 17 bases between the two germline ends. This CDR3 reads CASSETPRGAGGYTF. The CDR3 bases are TGCGCCAGCAGTGAGACACCGCGGGGCGCGGGTGGCTACACCTTC.

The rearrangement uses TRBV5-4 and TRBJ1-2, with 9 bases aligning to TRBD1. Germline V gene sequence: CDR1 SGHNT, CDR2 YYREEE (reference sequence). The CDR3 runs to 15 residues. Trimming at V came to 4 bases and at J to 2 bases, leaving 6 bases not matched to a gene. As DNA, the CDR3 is TGTGCCAGCAGCAGAGGGACAGGGACGAACTATGGCTACACCTTC. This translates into CASSRGTGTNYGYTF.

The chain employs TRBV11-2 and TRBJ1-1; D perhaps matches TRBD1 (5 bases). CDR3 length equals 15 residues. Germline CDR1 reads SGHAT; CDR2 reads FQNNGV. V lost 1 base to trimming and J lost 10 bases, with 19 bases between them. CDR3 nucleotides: TGTGCCAGCAGCTTAGCGATGAGGGGAAAGAGGGGAGCTTTCTTT. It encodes CASSLAMRGKRGAFF.

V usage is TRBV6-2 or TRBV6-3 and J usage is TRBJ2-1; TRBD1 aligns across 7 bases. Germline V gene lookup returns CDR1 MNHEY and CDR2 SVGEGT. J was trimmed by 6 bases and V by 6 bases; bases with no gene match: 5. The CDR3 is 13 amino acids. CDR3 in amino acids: CASSPGQINEQFF. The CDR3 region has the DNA TGTGCCAGCAGCCCGGGACAGATCAATGAGCAGTTCTTC.

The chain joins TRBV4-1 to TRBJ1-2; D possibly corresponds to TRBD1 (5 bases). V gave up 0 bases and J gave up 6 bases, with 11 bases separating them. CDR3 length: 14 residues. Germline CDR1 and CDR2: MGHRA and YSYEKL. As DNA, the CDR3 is TGCGCCAGCAGCCAAGATCCCAGGGTGGATGGCTACACCTTC. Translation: CASSQDPRVDGYTF.

The CDR3 sequence: CASSYGGSVTDTQYF. The DNA of the CDR3 is TGTGCCAGCAGTTACGGTGGTAGCGTAACAGATACGCAGTATTTT. The V gene is TRBV6-5, the J gene TRBJ2-3; TRBD2 is a possible D gene (5 bases). The V end lost 2 bases, the J end lost 3 bases, and 12 bases lay between the germline ends. From germline, CDR1 is MNHEY and CDR2 SVGAGI. This CDR3 region has 15 residues.

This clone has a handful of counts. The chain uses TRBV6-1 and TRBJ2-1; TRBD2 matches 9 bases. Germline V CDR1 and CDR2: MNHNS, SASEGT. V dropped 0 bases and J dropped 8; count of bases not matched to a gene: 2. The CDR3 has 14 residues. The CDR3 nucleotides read TGTGCCAGCAGTGAAGCTAGCGGGGGTCATGAGCAGTTCTTC. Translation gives CASSEASGGHEQFF.

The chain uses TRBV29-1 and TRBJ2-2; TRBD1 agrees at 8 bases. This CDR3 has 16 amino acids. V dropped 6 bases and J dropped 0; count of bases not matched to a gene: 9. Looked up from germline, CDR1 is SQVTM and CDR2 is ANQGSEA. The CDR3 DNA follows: TGCAGCGTCAAAGGACAGGGTAACTCGAACACCGGGGAGCTGTTTTTT. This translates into CSVKGQGNSNTGELFF.

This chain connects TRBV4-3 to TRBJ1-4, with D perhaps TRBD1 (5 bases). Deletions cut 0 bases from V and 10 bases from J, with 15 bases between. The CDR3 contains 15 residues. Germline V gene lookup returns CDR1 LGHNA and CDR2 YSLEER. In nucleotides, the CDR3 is TGCGCCAGCAGCCAAGATGGGGAGGGGATGAGAAAACTGTTTTTT. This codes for CASSQDGEGMRKLFF.

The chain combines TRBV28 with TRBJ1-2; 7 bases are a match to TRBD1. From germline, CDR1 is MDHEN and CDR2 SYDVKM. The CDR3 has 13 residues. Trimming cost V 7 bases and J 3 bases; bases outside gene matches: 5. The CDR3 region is CASNIQGYYGYTF. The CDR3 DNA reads TGTGCCAGCAACATACAGGGGTACTATGGCTACACCTTC.

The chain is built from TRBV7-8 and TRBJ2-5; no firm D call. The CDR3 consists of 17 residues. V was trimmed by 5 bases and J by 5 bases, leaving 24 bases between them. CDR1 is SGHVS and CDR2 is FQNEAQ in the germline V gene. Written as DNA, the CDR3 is TGTGCCAGCAGCCCAATTAATACCAGGTCTATAGGCGAGACCCAGTACTTC. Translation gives CASSPINTRSIGETQYF.

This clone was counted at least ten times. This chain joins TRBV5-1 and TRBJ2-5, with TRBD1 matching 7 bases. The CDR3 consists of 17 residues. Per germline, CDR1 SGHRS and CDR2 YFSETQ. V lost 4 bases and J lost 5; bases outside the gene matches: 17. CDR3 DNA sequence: TGCGCCAGCAGCACCGCCCCCATTGAGGGGGCCCCGGAGACCCAGTACTTC. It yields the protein CASSTAPIEGAPETQYF.

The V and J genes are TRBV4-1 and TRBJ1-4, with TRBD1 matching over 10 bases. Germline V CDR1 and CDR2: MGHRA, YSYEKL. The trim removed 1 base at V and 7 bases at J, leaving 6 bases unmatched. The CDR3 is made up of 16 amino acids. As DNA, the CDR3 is TGCGCCAGCAGCCAAGCAGCCGGGACAGGGGTTGAAAAACTGTTTTTT. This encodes CASSQAAGTGVEKLFF.

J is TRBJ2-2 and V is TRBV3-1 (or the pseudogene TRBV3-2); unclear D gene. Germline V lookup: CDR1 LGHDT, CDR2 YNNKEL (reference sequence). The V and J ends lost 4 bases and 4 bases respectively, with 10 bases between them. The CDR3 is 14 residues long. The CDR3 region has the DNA TGTGCCAGCAGCCCTAAAGTTTCCACCGGGGAGCTGTTTTTT. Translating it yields CASSPKVSTGELFF.

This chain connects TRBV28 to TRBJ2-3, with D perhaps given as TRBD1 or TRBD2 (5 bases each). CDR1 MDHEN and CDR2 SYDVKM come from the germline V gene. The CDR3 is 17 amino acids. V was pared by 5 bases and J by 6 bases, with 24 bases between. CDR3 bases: TGTGCCAGCAGTCCACCTTGGGGCGGGCGGTCTCGGGATACGCAGTATTTT. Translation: CASSPPWGGRSRDTQYF.

The CDR3 nucleotides read TGCGCCAGCAGCCAAGGACTAGCGGGGGGGCCTGTGTACGGCGCGTTGAGTGAGCAGTTCTTC. It yields the protein CASSQGLAGGPVYGALSEQFF. V gene TRBV4-1 combines with J gene TRBJ2-1, with 14 bases identical to TRBD2. The J segment lost 9 bases and the V segment lost 1 base, leaving 20 bases of the junction unmatched. The CDR3 loop spans 21 amino acids. Looked up from germline, CDR1 is MGHRA and CDR2 is YSYEKL.

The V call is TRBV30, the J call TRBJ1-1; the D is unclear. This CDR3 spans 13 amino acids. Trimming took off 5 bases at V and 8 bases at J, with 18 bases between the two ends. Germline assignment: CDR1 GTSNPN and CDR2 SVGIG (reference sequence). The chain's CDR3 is CAWDRESNSEAFF. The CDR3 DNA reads TGTGCCTGGGACCGGGAGTCAAATAGCGAAGCTTTCTTT.

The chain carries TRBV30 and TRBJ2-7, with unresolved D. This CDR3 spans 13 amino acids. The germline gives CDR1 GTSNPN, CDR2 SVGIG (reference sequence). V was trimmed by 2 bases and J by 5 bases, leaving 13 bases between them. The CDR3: CAWSTSPLDEQYF. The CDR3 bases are TGTGCCTGGAGTACTTCGCCCCTGGACGAGCAGTACTTC.

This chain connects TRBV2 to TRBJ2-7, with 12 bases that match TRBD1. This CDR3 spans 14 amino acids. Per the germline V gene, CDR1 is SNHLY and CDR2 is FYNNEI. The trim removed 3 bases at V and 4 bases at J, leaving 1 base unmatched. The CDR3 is CASSEGQGAYEQYF. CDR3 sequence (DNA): TGTGCCAGCAGTGAGGGACAGGGGGCGTACGAGCAGTACTTC. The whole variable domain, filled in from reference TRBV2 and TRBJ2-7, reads EPEVTQTPSHQVTQMGQEVILRCVPISNHLYFYWYRQILGQKVEFLVSFYNNEISEKSEIFDDQFSVERPDGSNFTLKIRSTKLEDSAMYFCASSEGQGAYEQYFGPGTRLTVT.

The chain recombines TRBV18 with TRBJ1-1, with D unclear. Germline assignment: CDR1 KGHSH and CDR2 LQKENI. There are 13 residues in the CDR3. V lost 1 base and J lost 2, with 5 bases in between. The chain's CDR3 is CASSPRRNTEAFF. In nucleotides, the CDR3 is TGTGCCAGCTCACCACGGCGTAACACTGAAGCTTTCTTT.

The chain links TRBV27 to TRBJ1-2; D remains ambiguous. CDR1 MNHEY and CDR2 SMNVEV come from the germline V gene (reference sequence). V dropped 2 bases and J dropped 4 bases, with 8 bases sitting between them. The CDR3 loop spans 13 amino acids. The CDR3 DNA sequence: TGTGCCAGCAGTTTACGGCAAGCCTATGGCTACACCTTC. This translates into CASSLRQAYGYTF.

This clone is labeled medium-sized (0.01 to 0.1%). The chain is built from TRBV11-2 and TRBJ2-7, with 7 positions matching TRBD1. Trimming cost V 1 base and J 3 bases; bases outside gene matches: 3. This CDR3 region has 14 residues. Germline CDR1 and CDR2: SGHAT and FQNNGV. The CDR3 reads CASSLGPGGYEQYF. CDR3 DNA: TGTGCCAGCAGCTTAGGTCCAGGGGGCTACGAGCAGTACTTC.